The 15 T cell receptor beta chains below come from one sample, sequenced in a study of cytomegalovirus exposure and HLA in healthy donors. 60 Vbeta and 13 Jbeta primers were used in PCR. Generated by immunoSEQ multiplex PCR, the TCRdb table keeps only in-frame clones and is missing some. The repertoire holds 120,000 to 150,000 clones, 77% seen once, with 1.5% to 2% in the top ten. The sequenced sample was PBMCs. The receptors originated from a female donor in good health and CMV-seronegative.

This clone turned up a few times. The CDR3 DNA is TGCGCCAGCAGCTTCGGGGGGGCCCCAGATACGCAGTATTTT. It encodes CASSFGGAPDTQYF. This rearrangement joins TRBV5-1 to TRBJ2-3; 8 bases are shared with TRBD2. Germline assignment: CDR1 SGHRS and CDR2 YFSETQ. This CDR3 spans 14 amino acids. J lost 4 bases, V lost 2 bases, and 3 bases had no gene match.

This clone was seen a single time. The chain couples TRBV9 to TRBJ1-1; D call uncertain. The ends were cut back, 0 bases at V and 4 bases at J, with 16 bases in the middle. The CDR3 covers 16 residues. CDR1 is SGDLS, CDR2 YYNGEE, per germline. DNA for the CDR3: TGTGCCAGCAGCGTAGGCGCGGGTCAAAGTTCCACTGAAGCTTTCTTT. Translated: CASSVGAGQSSTEAFF.

J is TRBJ1-2 and V is TRBV9; 10 bases fit TRBD1. Trimming removed 4 bases from V and 8 bases from J; junction bases left unmatched: 11. The CDR3 sequence is 15 residues long. Germline loops: CDR1 SGDLS, CDR2 YYNGEE. CDR3 residues: CASSLLGGQGIGYTF. The CDR3 bases are TGTGCCAGCAGCCTCCTTGGGGGACAGGGGATAGGCTACACCTTC.

About this clone itself: This same CDR3 is encoded by further DNA sequences in the sample. V usage is TRBV27 and J usage is TRBJ1-5; D not resolved. The CDR3 runs 15 residues. Looked up from germline, CDR1 is MNHEY and CDR2 is SMNVEV (reference sequence). V lost 5 bases and J 3 bases, leaving 14 bases between the germline ends. For the CDR3, the DNA is TGTGCCAGCAGTCTCTCAGGCGCAATCAATCAGCCCCAGCATTTT. Its translation is CASSLSGAINQPQHF.

The chain has TRBV15 and TRBJ2-7; 7 nucleotides agree with TRBD2. CDR1 and CDR2 from the germline V gene are LNHNV and YYDKDF (reference sequence). This CDR3 spans 15 amino acids. J was trimmed by 5 bases and V by 0 bases; bases with no gene match: 7. The CDR3 nucleotides read TGTGCCACCAGCAGAGATATTGGGAGGGGCAACGAGCAGTACTTC. This sequence encodes CATSRDIGRGNEQYF.

The chain links TRBV5-4 to TRBJ2-5; 14 bases are a match to TRBD2. Germline CDR1 reads SGHNT; CDR2 reads YYREEE (reference sequence). This CDR3 is 15 amino acids long. J lost 4 bases, V lost 10 bases, and 9 bases had no gene match. In nucleotides, the CDR3 is TGTGCCGTCCGACTAGCGGGAGGGTGGCGAGAGACCCAGTACTTC. As protein: CAVRLAGGWRETQYF.

The chain has TRBV29-1 and TRBJ2-1; the match to TRBD2 covers 8 bases. V was pared by 6 bases and J by 8 bases, with 18 bases of the junction left unmatched. CDR1 and CDR2 (germline): SQVTM, ANQGSEA. The CDR3 covers 16 residues. The CDR3 nucleotides are TGCAGCGTACGGTCCCATAGCGGGGCGAGTGGCTATGAGCAGTTCTTC. Its translation: CSVRSHSGASGYEQFF.

This clone was observed a single time. The chain couples TRBV27 to TRBJ1-1; D ambiguous. The CDR3 consists of 14 residues. The ends were cut back, 5 bases at V and 5 bases at J, with 15 bases in the middle. Germline-derived CDR1 and CDR2 are MNHEY and SMNVEV (reference sequence). The CDR3 DNA sequence: TGTGCCAGCAGTCTTCAACGACGGAGTACTGAAGCTTTCTTT. Protein product: CASSLQRRSTEAFF.

The chain employs TRBV28 and TRBJ1-1; perhaps TRBD1 as D (5 bases). Germline loops: CDR1 MDHEN, CDR2 SYDVKM. The V end was cut by 4 bases, the J end by 4 bases, with 19 bases between. The CDR3 extends over 16 amino acids. The CDR3 region is CASSSVQGLPGTEAFF. The CDR3 DNA is TGTGCCAGCAGTTCCGTGCAGGGACTCCCTGGCACTGAAGCTTTCTTT.

The chain links TRBV15 to TRBJ2-1; weak D call: TRBD2 (5 bases). Germline V gene data show CDR1 as LNHNV and CDR2 as YYDKDF (reference sequence). V was pared by 5 bases and J by 8 bases, with 19 bases between. This CDR3 contains 15 residues. This CDR3 reads CATSYRAGGADEQFF. The CDR3 nucleotides read TGTGCCACCAGCTACCGGGCCGGCGGAGCGGATGAGCAGTTCTTC.

The chain employs TRBV5-1 and TRBJ1-3, with 9 nucleotides matching TRBD1. V shed 4 bases and J 2 bases; nucleotides not matched to a gene: 10. Looked up from germline, CDR1 is SGHRS and CDR2 is YFSETQ. The CDR3 consists of 17 residues. DNA for the CDR3: TGCGCCAGCAGCGCCAACAGGGGGCAAGGCGCTGGAAACACCATATATTTT. Amino acid sequence: CASSANRGQGAGNTIYF.

The CDR3 region has the DNA TGTGCCAGCAGTTTGGGGACAGGGAGCCCCCTCCACTTT. Protein: CASSLGTGSPLHF. The chain employs TRBV6-5 and TRBJ1-6; 9 bases fit TRBD1. The CDR3 is made up of 13 amino acids. Trimming took 4 bases from V and 13 from J; bases not matched to a gene: 5. CDR1 is MNHEY, CDR2 SVGAGI, per germline.

The chain joins TRBV6-4 to TRBJ2-1; possibly TRBD2 for D (6 bases). CDR3 length: 13 amino acids. The germline gives CDR1 MRHNA, CDR2 SNTAGT. Between the trimmed V and J ends, which lost 3 bases and 12 bases, there was a span of 15 bases. The CDR3 sequence: CASSEGTGVLQFF. The CDR3 nucleotides are TGTGCCAGCAGTGAAGGGACTGGGGTTCTGCAGTTCTTC.

This clone was detected a few times. The chain is built from TRBV5-4 and TRBJ1-4; D call uncertain. Germline V gene sequence: CDR1 SGHNT, CDR2 YYREEE (reference sequence). V lost 2 bases and J 2 bases, leaving 7 bases between the germline ends. This CDR3 is built from 14 residues. This CDR3 is CASSLRETNEKLFF. The CDR3 bases are TGTGCCAGCAGCTTACGGGAGACTAATGAAAAACTGTTTTTT.

V and J are TRBV4-2 and TRBJ2-5; possibly TRBD2 for D (6 bases). The DNA end lines up better with TRBJ2-7; the J call may be wrong. This CDR3 has 14 residues. Germline V lookup: CDR1 LGHNA, CDR2 YNFKEQ. CDR3 DNA: TGTGCCAGCAGCCTGCGGGATTTCACCTACGAGCAGTACTTC. This translates into CASSLRDFTYEQYF.